This TCR beta chain came from a study of OX40 agonist ivuxolimab in advanced cancers. Background for the entire study: The costimulatory receptor OX40 (CD134) was targeted by ivuxolimab, a fully human IgG2 agonistic monoclonal antibody. Intravenous ivuxolimab was administered to patients every 2 weeks at six dose levels: 0.01, 0.1, 0.3, 1.5, 3 and 10 mg/kg. Of the approximately 50 patients in dose escalation, some 20 had hepatocellular carcinoma, some 15 had melanoma, 9 had renal cell carcinoma and 9 had head and neck cancer. A male proportion of roughly 80% and a mean age of roughly 58 years, ranging from 23 to 79, were recorded for the dose-escalation cohort. Prior anti-PD-1, anti-PD-L1 or anti-CTLA-4 therapy was permitted, and checkpoint inhibitors had been received by under 50% of dose-escalation patients. Partial responses were achieved by three dose-escalation patients, of whom one had hepatocellular carcinoma and two had cutaneous melanoma. Peripheral TCRbeta sequencing was intended to test whether TCR sequence diversity was altered and clonal T-cell expansion was caused by ivuxolimab. The monotherapy dose-escalation portion (N ≈ 52 patients) of the phase I ivuxolimab trial is reported in the paper. What the research found in general, with its limitations: After ivuxolimab, CD8+ T cells had more expanded clones than CD4+ T cells on average. Low levels of normalized T-cell clonal expansion were also seen in some nonresponding patients. Partial responders in the 0.1-3.0 mg/kg groups had among the lowest normalized peripheral clonal expansion, especially among CD8+ T cells. At doses from 0.1 to 3.0 mg/kg, clonal expansion was seen in both CD4+ and CD8+ blood T cells between baseline and week 6. The antigen specificity of the clonally expanded peripheral T cells was not determined.

Patients with autoimmune disease history or receiving systemic immunosuppression were excluded from the trial. Peripheral blood for TCR sequencing was collected from all dose cohorts at baseline, on cycle 4 day 1, and on cycle 7 day 1. The samples were drawn from a first-in-human, open-label, multicenter phase I dose-escalation trial of ivuxolimab. Adults with locally advanced or metastatic melanoma, renal cell, hepatocellular, or head and neck squamous cell carcinoma were enrolled in the trial. Before TCR sequencing, CD4+ T cells and CD8+ T cells were sorted from peripheral blood as separate populations. Turning to this clone: Its antigen specificity is not known. No much larger clone exists at a distance of one base, and base qualities are not known.

The CDR3, cysteine through phenylalanine, is 12 amino acids long. Only the CDR3 DNA stays, 36 bases, in frame from base 1. According to the germline V gene, CDR1 reads SGHTA and CDR2 reads FQGNSA. V and J are truncated by 2 bases and 1 base respectively, leaving an intervening sequence of 3 bases. For sequencing of the TCRbeta CDR3 region, genomic DNA was extracted from the sorted cells. The immunoSEQ Assay was used to sequence the TCRbeta CDR3 regions. TCRdb re-hosts the immuneACCESS table, in-frame sequences only. Its copies lack some clones; in the studies checked, an unresolved V gene accounts for under half of them, and the cause for the rest is not known. This sample lists 95,000 to 150,000 clones; 93% were detected once. 0.15% to 0.19% of the sample is taken by the ten largest.

This specimen was CD4+ or CD8+ T cells sorted from blood, taken in a trial of the OX40 agonist ivuxolimab. The receptor was derived from an adult with an advanced solid tumor such as melanoma, head and neck, liver or kidney cancer. The chain employs TRBV7-2 and TRBJ2-7, with the D segment identity uncertain. The DNA reads as follows: TGTGCCAGCAGCTTAAAATCCTACGAGCAGTACTTC. Protein translation: CASSLKSYEQYF.